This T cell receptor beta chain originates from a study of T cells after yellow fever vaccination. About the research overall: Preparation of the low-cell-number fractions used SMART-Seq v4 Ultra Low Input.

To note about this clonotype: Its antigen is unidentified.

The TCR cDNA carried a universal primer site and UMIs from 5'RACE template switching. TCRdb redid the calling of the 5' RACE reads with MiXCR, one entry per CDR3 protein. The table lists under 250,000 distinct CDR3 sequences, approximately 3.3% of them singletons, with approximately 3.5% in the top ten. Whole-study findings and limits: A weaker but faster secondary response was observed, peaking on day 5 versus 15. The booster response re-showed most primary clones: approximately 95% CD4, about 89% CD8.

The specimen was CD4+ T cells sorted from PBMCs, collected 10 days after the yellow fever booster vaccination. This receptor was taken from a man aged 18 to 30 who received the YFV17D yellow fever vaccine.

DNA of the CDR3: TGTGCCAGCAGCCAACGCCGGACGGGGGGAGGTGGCTACACCTTC. Its protein is CASSQRRTGGGGYTF. The rearrangement joins TRBV4-2 to TRBJ1-2; possible D gene TRBD1, 5 bases. Germline CDR1 and CDR2: LGHNA and YNFKEQ. The CDR3 is made up of 15 amino acids. Trimming shortened V by 2 bases and J by 7 bases, and 17 bases separated the two germline ends.